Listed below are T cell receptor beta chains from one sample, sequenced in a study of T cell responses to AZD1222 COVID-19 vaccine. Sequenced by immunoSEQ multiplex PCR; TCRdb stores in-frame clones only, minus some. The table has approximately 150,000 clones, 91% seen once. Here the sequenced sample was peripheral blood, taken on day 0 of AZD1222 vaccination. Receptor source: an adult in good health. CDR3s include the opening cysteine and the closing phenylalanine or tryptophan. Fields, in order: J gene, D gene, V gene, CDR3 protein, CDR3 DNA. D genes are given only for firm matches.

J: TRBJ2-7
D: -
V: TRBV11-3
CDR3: CASSPDSYEQYF
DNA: TGTGCCAGCAGCCCTGACAGTTACGAGCAGTACTTC

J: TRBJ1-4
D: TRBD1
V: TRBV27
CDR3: CASSLLGTGGEKLFF
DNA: TGTGCCAGCAGTTTATTAGGGACAGGGGGCGAAAAACTGTTTTTT

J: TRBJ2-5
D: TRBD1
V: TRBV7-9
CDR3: CASSVTTTRTGQETQYF
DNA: TGTGCCAGCAGCGTTACCACGACCCGGACAGGGCAAGAGACCCAGTACTTC

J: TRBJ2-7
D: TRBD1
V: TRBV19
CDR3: CASSRQGQGSYEQYF
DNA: TGTGCCAGTAGCCGACAGGGGCAGGGCTCCTACGAGCAGTACTTC

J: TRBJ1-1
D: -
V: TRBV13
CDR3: CASSLGQTITEAFF
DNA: TGTGCCAGCAGCTTAGGTCAGACTATAACTGAAGCTTTCTTT

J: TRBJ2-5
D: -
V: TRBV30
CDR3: CAWSSSETQYF
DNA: TGTGCCTGGAGTTCATCGGAGACCCAGTACTTC

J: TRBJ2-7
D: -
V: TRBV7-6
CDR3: CASSLGTEGYEQYF
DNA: TGTGCCAGCAGCCTTGGGACCGAGGGGTACGAGCAGTACTTC

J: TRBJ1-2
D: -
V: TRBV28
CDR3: CATQARSDGYTF
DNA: TGTGCCACCCAAGCCCGATCTGACGGCTACACCTTC

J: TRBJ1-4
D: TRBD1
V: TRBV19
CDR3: CATGDRGLEKLFF
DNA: TGTGCCACCGGGGACAGGGGGCTCGAAAAACTGTTTTTT

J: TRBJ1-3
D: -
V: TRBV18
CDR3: CASSPLGAGAPGNTIYF
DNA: TGTGCCAGCTCACCACTGGGGGCAGGGGCTCCTGGAAACACCATATATTTT

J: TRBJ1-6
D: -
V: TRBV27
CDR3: CASSFTGYNSPLHF
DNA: TGTGCCAGCAGTTTTACAGGGTATAATTCACCCCTCCACTTT

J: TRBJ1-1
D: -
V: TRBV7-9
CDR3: CASSPLGGVNTEAFF
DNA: TGTGCCAGCAGCCCCCTGGGGGGGGTGAACACTGAAGCTTTCTTT

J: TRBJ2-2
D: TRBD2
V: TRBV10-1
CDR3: CASSELRGGAGELFF
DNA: TGCGCCAGCAGTGAGCTGCGGGGGGGAGCCGGGGAGCTGTTTTTT

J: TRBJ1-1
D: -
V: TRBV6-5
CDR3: CASSRETYTEAFF
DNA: TGTGCCAGCAGCCGAGAGACATACACTGAAGCTTTCTTT

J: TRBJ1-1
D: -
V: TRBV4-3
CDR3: CASSLGANTEAFF
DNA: TGCGCCAGTTCCCTTGGGGCGAACACTGAAGCTTTCTTT